This section outlines one T cell receptor (beta chain) sequence together with its context. Its cognate antigen has yet to be identified. Base qualities are missing; no much larger clone stands one base away. Using the deep immunoSEQ assay, multiplex PCR amplified TCR CDR3 regions from genomic DNA. Genomic DNA extracted from each cell subset was distributed evenly over all wells of several immunoSEQ 96-well plates, and each plate served as one replicate. For sorted subsets, roughly 190 ng of genomic DNA, equivalent to roughly 30,000 T cell genomes, went into each replicate PCR. Purified libraries were measured with a Qubit 3.0 fluorometer, size-checked on a Bioanalyzer 2100, and measured again with the KAPA Library Quantification kit. Every immunoSEQ 96-well plate was sequenced on a dedicated single-read 150-cycle Illumina NextSeq 550 flow cell. As for the authors' bioinformatics: Because only junctional sequences without quality scores were contained in the immunoSEQ output, filtering matching that applied to full-length reads could not be performed. To assign V/J genes and CDR3, sequences were annotated against IMGT germline references using PyIR, a Python wrapper for IgBLAST v1.9. Reads were removed for weak V/J assignments (E-value above 1e-6), missing CDR3, stop codons, out-of-frame junctions, or ambiguous translated residues. A V3J clonotype was defined by an identical inferred V gene, J gene, and CDR3 amino acid sequence. Percentage overlap between repertoires was calculated by dividing the number of shared unique clonotypes by the size of the smaller repertoire. Richness of each repertoire was evaluated using RTK rarefaction, the Chao1 estimator, and Recon v2.1 estimates of unobserved clonotypes. Generation probabilities for all TCRbeta clonotypes obtained by the gDNA method from a handful of donors were computed using OLGA. TCRdb limited this immuneACCESS table to in-frame rearrangements with V and J called. A share of clones is missing; checked studies link under half to unresolved V genes, and the rest is unexplained. V and J calls and clone size are given by that table; D and trimming were obtained from the DNA. The sample contains 2,500,000 or so clones, roughly 93% of them found a single time. 0.36% of the sample belongs to the ten largest clones.

The donors were healthy, HIV-negative adults with no recently reported acute infections or vaccinations. All donors were Caucasian adults living in Nashville, Tennessee, USA. CD4+ T cells were enriched by magnetic negative selection, after which naive cells were positively selected on CD45RA and the negative fraction was taken as the memory subset. Blood was collected by leukapheresis, and PBMCs were isolated by Ficoll-Histopaque density gradient centrifugation and then cryopreserved in liquid nitrogen vapor phase. Analytical flow cytometry was used to check the purity and quantity of every magnetically sorted T cell population. Genomic DNA was isolated from each sorted fraction and quantified by UV absorbance on a Nanodrop 2000c. Measured from the cysteine to the phenylalanine, the CDR3 is 17 residues long. Kept here is only the CDR3 DNA, which spans 51 bases and is read in frame from base 1. The germline V gene encodes CDR1 SGHAT and CDR2 FQDESV (reference sequence). After removal of 5 bases from V and 4 bases from J, the junction retains 7 bases not matched to a gene.

This record comes from a study of shared clonotypes between healthy human individuals (dated by TCRdb to 2018 to 2020). With regard to the full study: A couple of women and a few men aged 18 to 49 years were included in the cohort. Per donor, three plates each were used for CD4 naive and CD4 memory, two for CD8 naive, and one for CD8 memory. The study deeply sequenced blood TCR repertoires of about five healthy adults to estimate repertoire size and the extent of clonotype sharing between individuals. Different laboratories and diverse techniques were used to prepare libraries and sequence TCR repertoires, to increase sequencing depth and limit assay-specific biases. Leukapheresis yielded between about 0.9 and 8.9 billion PBMCs per donor.

What the research found in general, with its limitations: Clonotypes shared by all four sorted-subset donors showed higher generation probabilities than non-shared clonotypes. Naive subsets generally had larger estimated clonotype richness than memory subsets. Because the study included a small number of donors, the genetic and exposure-history diversity represented was limited. Pairwise subsampling indicated that sequencing depth was expected to affect the degree of clonotype sharing among donors. Across four donors, approximately 5% of naive CD4, approximately 3.6% of naive CD8, under 2.5% of memory CD4, and 0.3% to 0.45% of memory CD8 clonotypes were shared. Incomplete sequencing was indicated by rarefaction of sorted-subset datasets, despite the large sequencing depth. Sampling was restricted to blood, and TCR repertoires in tissues likely differ from the TCR repertoires found in blood.

The sequence joins TRBV11-1 to TRBJ2-1; 14 junctional bases match TRBD2. The receptor was isolated from a man aged 18 to 30 in good health. Some clones in this sample may be carry-over from other donors' samples. Sequencing input: naive CD4+ T cells from PBMCs. Per the publication, the cell subset or site label means: CD45RA+ positively selected. Here the CDR3 is given as CASSLRTSGRPYNEQFF. The DNA sequence is as follows: TGTGCCAGCAGCCTCCGGACTAGCGGGAGGCCATACAATGAGCAGTTCTTC.